Shown below are 8 T cell receptor beta chains from a single sample sequenced in a study of blood T cell repertoires in COVID-19. Clones were read by immunoSEQ multiplex PCR, and TCRdb kept only the in-frame ones, dropping some. The sample lists 150,000 to 200,000 clones, roughly 85% occurring once. The sequenced material came from peripheral blood. The source of these receptors is a human donor in a cohort sampled during active COVID-19.

This CDR3 is CASSLSGGVKETQYF. CDR3 DNA: TGCGCCAGCAGCCTTAGCGGGGGCGTCAAAGAGACCCAGTACTTC. This rearrangement joins TRBV5-1 to TRBJ2-5; 9 bases are shared with TRBD2. V was pared by 4 bases and J by 3 bases, with 7 bases of the junction left unmatched. The CDR3 runs 15 residues. Germline loops: CDR1 SGHRS, CDR2 YFSETQ.

This chain uses TRBV30 with TRBJ2-7, with 7 bases matching TRBD1. The V gene end was trimmed by 4 bases and the J gene end by 3 bases; junction bases not matched to a gene: 3. Germline lookup yields CDR1 GTSNPN and CDR2 SVGIG (reference sequence). This CDR3 is 12 amino acids long. CDR3 sequence: CAWIRDSYEQYF. In DNA, the CDR3 is TGTGCCTGGATCCGGGACAGCTACGAGCAGTACTTC.

The genes are TRBV19 and TRBJ1-2, with D hard to call. Germline V gene lookup returns CDR1 LNHDA and CDR2 SQIVND (reference sequence). V was shortened by 3 bases and J by 2 bases, with 7 bases between the two germline ends. The CDR3 spans 13 residues. The CDR3 reads CASSMAGNYGYTF. CDR3 nucleotides: TGTGCCAGTAGTATGGCCGGGAACTATGGCTACACCTTC.

This clone appeared a few times. V and J are TRBV6-5 and TRBJ1-6, with D unresolved. The CDR3 loop spans 13 amino acids. Trimming shortened V by 10 bases and J by 0 bases, and 7 bases separated the two germline ends. In germline, CDR1 is MNHEY, CDR2 SVGAGI. Here the CDR3 DNA reads TGTGCCACCCTCAGCTCCTATAATTCACCCCTCCACTTT. It yields the protein CATLSSYNSPLHF.

This clone was seen just once. This chain links TRBV5-1 with TRBJ1-1, with 11 bases matching TRBD1. Germline values: CDR1 SGHRS, CDR2 YFSETQ. V gave up 4 bases and J gave up 4 bases; unmatched junction bases: 6. The CDR3 has 15 residues. The CDR3 region is CASSPVGTGGTEAFF. In DNA form, the CDR3 reads TGCGCCAGCAGCCCGGTTGGGACAGGGGGCACTGAAGCTTTCTTT.

V gene TRBV7-3 combines with J gene TRBJ2-2; D uncertain. V was trimmed by 0 bases and J by 0 bases, leaving 11 bases between them. The CDR3 runs 17 residues. The germline V gene encodes CDR1 SGHTA and CDR2 FQGTGA. CDR3 in DNA: TGTGCCAGCAGCTTAACGCGCACAGCTGCGAACACCGGGGAGCTGTTTTTT. Its protein product is CASSLTRTAANTGELFF.

This sequence joins TRBV28 and TRBJ1-6; maybe TRBD1 (6 bases). Trimming cost V 5 bases and J 0 bases, with 17 bases left between them. Germline assignment: CDR1 MDHEN and CDR2 SYDVKM. This CDR3 comprises 18 residues. For the CDR3, the DNA is TGTGCCAGCAGTCCCTCACAGGGATTGGGCTCCTATAATTCACCCCTCCACTTT. Translated: CASSPSQGLGSYNSPLHF.

The rearrangement links TRBV27 to TRBJ1-6; D not resolved. The CDR3 covers 14 residues. The germline CDR1 and CDR2 sequences are MNHEY and SMNVEV (reference sequence). Deletions cut 1 base from V and 10 bases from J, with 11 bases between. CDR3: CASSLWDAGSPLHF. Written as DNA, the CDR3 is TGTGCCAGCAGTTTATGGGATGCGGGATCACCCCTCCACTTT.